Below, 9 T cell receptor beta chains from the same sample are listed, as sequenced in a study of T cells in localized non-small cell lung cancer. TCRdb's copy holds only in-frame clones and misses some; the assay was immunoSEQ multiplex PCR. The data show a few thousand clones, roughly 25% seen once. The starting material was normal lung tissue next to the tumor, obtained before any cancer treatment. All receptors come from a man between 35 and 75 years old with stage II lung adenocarcinoma.

This chain joins TRBV5-1 and TRBJ1-2, with 7 bases aligning to TRBD1. Germline V CDR1 and CDR2: SGHRS, YFSETQ. The CDR3 sequence is 15 residues long. Losses at the gene ends were 4 bases for V and 4 bases for J; bases not matched to a gene: 10. The CDR3 sequence is CASSQQGKGPYGYTF. The CDR3 bases are TGCGCCAGCAGCCAACAGGGGAAGGGTCCCTATGGCTACACCTTC.

The rearrangement joins TRBV11-3 to TRBJ2-2, with 10 bases fitting TRBD2. The V gene's germline CDR1 is SGHNT and CDR2 YENEEA. J lost 13 bases, V lost 2 bases, and 10 bases had no gene match. The CDR3 loop spans 15 amino acids. The chain's CDR3 is CASSLTSGGALGLFF. CDR3 nucleotides: TGTGCCAGCAGCTTAACCAGCGGGGGGGCCCTTGGGCTGTTTTTT. The whole variable domain, filled in from reference TRBV11-3 and TRBJ2-2, reads EAGVVQSPRYKIIEKKQPVAFWCNPISGHNTLYWYLQNLGQGPELLIRYENEEAVDDSQLPKDRFSAERLKGVDSTLKIQPAELGDSAVYLCASSLTSGGALGLFFGEGSRLTVL.

V usage is TRBV11-3 and J usage is TRBJ1-1, with 8 bases identical to TRBD1. The CDR3 extends over 15 amino acids. Germline CDR1 is SGHNT and CDR2 is YENEEA. V gave up 5 bases and J gave up 0 bases; unmatched junction bases: 5. CDR3 sequence (DNA): TGTGCCAGCAGCCCCACAGGGGGTATGAACACTGAAGCTTTCTTT. Translating it yields CASSPTGGMNTEAFF.

The chain uses TRBV11-3 and TRBJ1-1, with D perhaps TRBD1 (6 bases). The CDR3 is 15 amino acids. With 5 bases removed from V and 6 bases from J, the gap between germline ends came to 19 bases. Germline loops: CDR1 SGHNT, CDR2 YENEEA. The CDR3 here is CASSLGGRGASEAFF. Written as DNA, the CDR3 is TGTGCCAGCAGCCTGGGGGGCCGGGGGGCGTCTGAAGCTTTCTTT. The full variable domain, rest sourced from reference TRBV11-3 and TRBJ1-1, is EAGVVQSPRYKIIEKKQPVAFWCNPISGHNTLYWYLQNLGQGPELLIRYENEEAVDDSQLPKDRFSAERLKGVDSTLKIQPAELGDSAVYLCASSLGGRGASEAFFGQGTRLTVV.

This chain links TRBV19 with TRBJ2-1, with D unclear. This CDR3 comprises 16 residues. Between the trimmed V and J ends, which lost 1 base and 8 bases, there was a span of 18 bases. Germline loops: CDR1 LNHDA, CDR2 SQIVND (reference sequence). This CDR3 is CASSIGFSVDGYEQFF. In nucleotides, the CDR3 is TGTGCCAGTAGTATAGGGTTCTCGGTAGATGGCTATGAGCAGTTCTTC. The variable domain in full, completed from reference TRBV19 and TRBJ2-1, reads DGGITQSPKYLFRKEGQNVTLSCEQNLNHDAMYWYRQDPGQGLRLIYYSQIVNDFQKGDIAEGYSVSREKKESFPLTVTSAQKNPTAFYLCASSIGFSVDGYEQFFGPGTRLTVL.

The rearrangement uses TRBV11-3 and TRBJ2-4; 8 nucleotides line up with TRBD1. CDR1 is SGHNT, CDR2 YENEEA, per germline. With V trimmed by 3 bases and J by 0 bases, 13 bases remained unmatched. The CDR3 runs 19 residues. CDR3 DNA: TGTGCCAGCAGCTTGGAACCAGGGGGCCGACTACTAGCCAAAAACATTCAGTACTTC. Translation gives CASSLEPGGRLLAKNIQYF.

This clone appeared a few times. The V and J genes are TRBV6-8 and TRBJ2-2; the match to TRBD1 covers 9 bases. The germline V gene has CDR1 MNHGY and CDR2 SAAAGT. After removal of 6 bases from V and 4 bases from J, the junction contained 15 bases not matched to a gene. The CDR3 spans 18 residues. The CDR3 loop is CASSRHPGQGAITGELFF. CDR3 DNA sequence: TGTGCCAGCAGCCGACATCCGGGACAGGGAGCCATCACCGGGGAGCTGTTTTTT.

The chain is built from TRBV30 and TRBJ2-7, with 8 bases that match TRBD1. The germline gives CDR1 GTSNPN, CDR2 SVGIG (reference sequence). The length of the CDR3 is 13 residues. V was pared by 2 bases and J by 6 bases, with 6 bases of the junction left unmatched. The CDR3 sequence: CAWSPGQVGEQYV. CDR3 coding DNA: TGTGCCTGGAGTCCGGGACAGGTCGGCGAGCAGTACGTC.

The genes are TRBV19 and TRBJ2-1; 9 bases align to TRBD1. This CDR3 comprises 14 residues. J was trimmed by 5 bases and V by 1 base; bases with no gene match: 0. The germline CDR1 and CDR2 sequences are LNHDA and SQIVND (reference sequence). CDR3: CASSIGTGDNEQFF. CDR3 DNA: TGTGCCAGTAGTATAGGGACAGGGGACAATGAGCAGTTCTTC.